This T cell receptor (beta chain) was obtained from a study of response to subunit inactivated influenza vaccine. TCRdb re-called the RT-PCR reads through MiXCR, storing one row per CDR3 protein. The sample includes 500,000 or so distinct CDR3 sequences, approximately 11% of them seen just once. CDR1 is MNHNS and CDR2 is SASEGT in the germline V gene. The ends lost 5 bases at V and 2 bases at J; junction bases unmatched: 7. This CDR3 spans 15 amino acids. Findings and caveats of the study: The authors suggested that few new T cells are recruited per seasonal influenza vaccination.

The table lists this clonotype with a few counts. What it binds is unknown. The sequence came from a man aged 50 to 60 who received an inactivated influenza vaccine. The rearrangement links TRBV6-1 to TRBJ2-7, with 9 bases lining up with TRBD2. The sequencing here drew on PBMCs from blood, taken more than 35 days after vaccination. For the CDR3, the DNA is TGTGCCAGCAGTCCCGGGACTAGCACAGCCTACGAGCAGTACTTC. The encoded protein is CASSPGTSTAYEQYF.